This T cell receptor beta chain was sequenced in a study of T cell responses to AZD1222 COVID-19 vaccine. Profiling relied on immunoSEQ multiplex PCR, and the TCRdb table lists in-frame clones only, not all of them. This table holds about 67,000 clones, roughly 85% found once. The sequencing here drew on peripheral blood, taken 28 days after the second AZD1222 dose. This TCR was recovered from an adult who received the AZD1222 COVID-19 vaccine.

The CDR3 nucleotides are TGTGCCAGCAGTTCCTCCAGGGGGCGAGGTGAAAAACTGTTTTTT. Amino acids: CASSSSRGRGEKLFF. The V and J genes are TRBV6-6 and TRBJ1-4; 8 bases are shared with TRBD1. Germline V gene sequence: CDR1 MNHNY, CDR2 SVGAGI (reference sequence). Losses at the gene ends were 4 bases for V and 7 bases for J; bases not matched to a gene: 8. The CDR3 loop spans 15 amino acids.